This TCR beta chain was captured by sequencing in a study of radiotherapy plus CTLA-4 blockade in lung cancer. Repertoires were generated with immunoSEQ multiplex PCR, while TCRdb's copy carries only in-frame clones and drops some. The sample carries approximately 95,000 clones, roughly four fifths recorded once. The CDR3 extends over 15 amino acids. Germline CDR1 is MNHNS and CDR2 is SASEGT. With 7 bases clipped from V and 4 bases from J, the junction kept 8 bases outside the gene matches. This clone turned up a few times. The chain has TRBV6-1 and TRBJ1-1; TRBD1 agrees at 11 bases. The receptor was isolated from a human donor with non-small cell lung cancer who had a partial response to radiotherapy plus ipilimumab. The sequences come from peripheral blood, collected from a patient treated with radiotherapy plus ipilimumab. The chain's CDR3 is CASTTGQGAGTEAFF. The CDR3, as DNA: TGTGCCAGCACGACCGGACAGGGGGCCGGCACTGAAGCTTTCTTT.